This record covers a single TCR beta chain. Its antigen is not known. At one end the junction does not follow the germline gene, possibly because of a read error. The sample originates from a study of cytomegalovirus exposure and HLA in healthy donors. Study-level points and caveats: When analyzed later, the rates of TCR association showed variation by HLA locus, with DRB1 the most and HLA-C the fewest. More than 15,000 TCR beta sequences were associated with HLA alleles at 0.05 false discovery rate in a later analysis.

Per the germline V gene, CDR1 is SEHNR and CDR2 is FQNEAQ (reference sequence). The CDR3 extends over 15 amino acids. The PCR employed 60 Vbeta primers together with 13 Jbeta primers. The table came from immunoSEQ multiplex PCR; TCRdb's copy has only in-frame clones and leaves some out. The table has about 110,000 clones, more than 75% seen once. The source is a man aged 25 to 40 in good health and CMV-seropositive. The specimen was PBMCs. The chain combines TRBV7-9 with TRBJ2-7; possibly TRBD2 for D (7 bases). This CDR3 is CSSSTQEGGAYEQYF. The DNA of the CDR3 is TGTTCCAGCAGCACTCAAGAGGGGGGGGCCTACGAGCAGTACTTC.